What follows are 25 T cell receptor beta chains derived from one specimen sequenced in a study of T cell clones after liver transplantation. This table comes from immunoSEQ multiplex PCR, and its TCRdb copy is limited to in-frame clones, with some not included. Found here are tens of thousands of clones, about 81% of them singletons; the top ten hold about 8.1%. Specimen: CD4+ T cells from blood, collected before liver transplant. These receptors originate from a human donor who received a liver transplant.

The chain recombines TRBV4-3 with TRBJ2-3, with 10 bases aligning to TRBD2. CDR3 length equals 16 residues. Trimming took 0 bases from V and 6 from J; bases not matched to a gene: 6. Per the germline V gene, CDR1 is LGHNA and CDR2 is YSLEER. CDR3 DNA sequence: TGCGCCAGCAGCCAAGATGTGCTAGCGGGGGTGGATACGCAGTATTTT. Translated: CASSQDVLAGVDTQYF.

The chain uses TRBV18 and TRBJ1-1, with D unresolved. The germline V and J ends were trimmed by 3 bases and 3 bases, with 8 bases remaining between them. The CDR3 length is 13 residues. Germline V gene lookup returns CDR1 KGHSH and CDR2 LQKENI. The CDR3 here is CASSPARDTEAFF. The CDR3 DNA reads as TGTGCCAGCTCACCCGCTAGGGACACTGAAGCTTTCTTT.

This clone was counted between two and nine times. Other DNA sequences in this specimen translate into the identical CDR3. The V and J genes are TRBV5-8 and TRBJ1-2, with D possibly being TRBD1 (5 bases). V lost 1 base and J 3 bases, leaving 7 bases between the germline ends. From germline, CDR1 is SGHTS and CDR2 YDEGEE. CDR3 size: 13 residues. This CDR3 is CASSLSGYYGYTF. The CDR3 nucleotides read TGTGCCAGCAGCTTGTCAGGGTACTATGGCTACACCTTC.

The CDR3 DNA reads TGCGCCAGCAGAGCAGAAGCCTACGAGCAGTACTTC. Translated, it gives CASRAEAYEQYF. The chain has TRBV5-1 and TRBJ2-7, with D unclear. Trimming took off 5 bases at V and 2 bases at J, with 8 bases between the two ends. This CDR3 has 12 residues. Germline CDR1 and CDR2: SGHRS and YFSETQ.

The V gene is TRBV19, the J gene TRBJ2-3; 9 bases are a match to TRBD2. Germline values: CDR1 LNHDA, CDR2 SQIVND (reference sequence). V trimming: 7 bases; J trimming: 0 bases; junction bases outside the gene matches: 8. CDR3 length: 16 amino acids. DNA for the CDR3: TGTGCCAGTACCCCGCGGGGGGGCTTGAGCACAGATACGCAGTATTTT. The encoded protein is CASTPRGGLSTDTQYF. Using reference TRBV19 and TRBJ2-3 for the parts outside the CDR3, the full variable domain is DGGITQSPKYLFRKEGQNVTLSCEQNLNHDAMYWYRQDPGQGLRLIYYSQIVNDFQKGDIAEGYSVSREKKESFPLTVTSAQKNPTAFYLCASTPRGGLSTDTQYFGPGTRLTVL.

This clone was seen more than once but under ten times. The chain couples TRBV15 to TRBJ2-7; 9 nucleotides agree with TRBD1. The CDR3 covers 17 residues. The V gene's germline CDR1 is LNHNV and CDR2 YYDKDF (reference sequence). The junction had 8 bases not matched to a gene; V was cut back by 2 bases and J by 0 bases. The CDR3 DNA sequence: TGTGCCACCAGCAGATCCTGGACAGGGGAGACCTCCTACGAGCAGTACTTC. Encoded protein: CATSRSWTGETSYEQYF.

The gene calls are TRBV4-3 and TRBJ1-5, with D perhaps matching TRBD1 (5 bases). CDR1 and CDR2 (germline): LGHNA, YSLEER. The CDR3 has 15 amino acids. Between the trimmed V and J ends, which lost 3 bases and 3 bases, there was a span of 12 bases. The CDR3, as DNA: TGCGCCAGCAGCCACTACACGGGGGTCAATCAGCCCCAGCATTTT. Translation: CASSHYTGVNQPQHF.

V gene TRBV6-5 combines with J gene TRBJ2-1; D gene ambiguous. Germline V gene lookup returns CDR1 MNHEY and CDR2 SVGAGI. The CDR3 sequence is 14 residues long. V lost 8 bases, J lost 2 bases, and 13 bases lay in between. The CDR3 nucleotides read TGTGCCAGCGTTCCTCTCGGTCCCTACAATGAGCAGTTCTTC. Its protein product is CASVPLGPYNEQFF.

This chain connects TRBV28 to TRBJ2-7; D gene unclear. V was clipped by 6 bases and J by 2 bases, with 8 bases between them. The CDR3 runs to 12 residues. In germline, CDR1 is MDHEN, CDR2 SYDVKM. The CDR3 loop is CASSGPTYEQYF. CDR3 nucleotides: TGTGCCAGCAGCGGACCGACCTACGAGCAGTACTTC.

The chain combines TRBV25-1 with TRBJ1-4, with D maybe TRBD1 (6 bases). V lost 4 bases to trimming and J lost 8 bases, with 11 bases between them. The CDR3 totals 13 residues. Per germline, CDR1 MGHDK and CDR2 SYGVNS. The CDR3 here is CASSARGQEKLFF. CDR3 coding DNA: TGTGCCAGCAGTGCGAGGGGACAAGAAAAACTGTTTTTT.

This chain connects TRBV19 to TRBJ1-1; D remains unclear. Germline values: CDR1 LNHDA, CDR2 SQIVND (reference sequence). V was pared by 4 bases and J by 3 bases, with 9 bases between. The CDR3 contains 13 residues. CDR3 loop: CASSKSGDTEAFF. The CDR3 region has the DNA TGTGCCAGTAGTAAGAGCGGAGACACTGAAGCTTTCTTT. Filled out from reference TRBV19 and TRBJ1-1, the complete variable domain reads DGGITQSPKYLFRKEGQNVTLSCEQNLNHDAMYWYRQDPGQGLRLIYYSQIVNDFQKGDIAEGYSVSREKKESFPLTVTSAQKNPTAFYLCASSKSGDTEAFFGQGTRLTVV.

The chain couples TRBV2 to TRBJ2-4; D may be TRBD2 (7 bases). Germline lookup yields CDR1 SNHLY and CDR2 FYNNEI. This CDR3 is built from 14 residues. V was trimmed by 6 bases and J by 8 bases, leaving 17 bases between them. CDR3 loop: CASRTGGREDIQYF. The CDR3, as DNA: TGTGCCAGCAGAACCGGGGGGCGAGAGGACATTCAGTACTTC.

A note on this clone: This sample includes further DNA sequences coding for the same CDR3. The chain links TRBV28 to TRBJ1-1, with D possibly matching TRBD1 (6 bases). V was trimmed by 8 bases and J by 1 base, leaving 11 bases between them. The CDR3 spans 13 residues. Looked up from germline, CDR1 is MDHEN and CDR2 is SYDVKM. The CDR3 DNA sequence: TGTGCCAGCTGGGGACAACCGAACACTGAAGCTTTCTTT. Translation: CASWGQPNTEAFF.

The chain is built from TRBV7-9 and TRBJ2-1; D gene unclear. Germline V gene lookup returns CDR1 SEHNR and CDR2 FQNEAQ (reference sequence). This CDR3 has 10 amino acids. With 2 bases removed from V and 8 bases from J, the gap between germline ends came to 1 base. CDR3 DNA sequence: TGTGCCAGCAGCTTATATGAGCAGTTCTTC. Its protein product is CASSLYEQFF.

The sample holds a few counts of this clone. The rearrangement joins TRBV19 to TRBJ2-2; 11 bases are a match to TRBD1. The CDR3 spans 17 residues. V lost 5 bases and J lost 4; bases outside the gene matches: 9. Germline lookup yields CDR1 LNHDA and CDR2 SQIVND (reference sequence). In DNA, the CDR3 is TGTGCCAGTAGTCTACTTCCGGGGACAGGGGGCACCGGGGAGCTGTTTTTT. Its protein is CASSLLPGTGGTGELFF. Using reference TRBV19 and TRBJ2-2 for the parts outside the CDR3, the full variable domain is DGGITQSPKYLFRKEGQNVTLSCEQNLNHDAMYWYRQDPGQGLRLIYYSQIVNDFQKGDIAEGYSVSREKKESFPLTVTSAQKNPTAFYLCASSLLPGTGGTGELFFGEGSRLTVL.

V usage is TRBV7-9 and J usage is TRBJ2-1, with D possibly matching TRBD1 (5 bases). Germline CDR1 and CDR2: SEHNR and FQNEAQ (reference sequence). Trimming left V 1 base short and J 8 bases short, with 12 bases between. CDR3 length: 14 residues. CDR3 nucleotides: TGTGCCAGCAGCTTAGGCTCCGACAGCCATGAGCAGTTCTTC. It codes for CASSLGSDSHEQFF.

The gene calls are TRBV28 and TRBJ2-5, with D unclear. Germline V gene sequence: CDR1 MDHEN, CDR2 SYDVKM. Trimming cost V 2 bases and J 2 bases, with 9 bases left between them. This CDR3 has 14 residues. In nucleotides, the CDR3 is TGTGCCAGCAGTTTACCCAGCCTTCAAGAGACCCAGTACTTC. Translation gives CASSLPSLQETQYF.

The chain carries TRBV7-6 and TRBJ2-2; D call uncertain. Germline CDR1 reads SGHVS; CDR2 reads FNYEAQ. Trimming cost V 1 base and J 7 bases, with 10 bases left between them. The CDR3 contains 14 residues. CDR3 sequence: CASSLGPWGGELFF. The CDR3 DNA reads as TGTGCCAGCAGCTTAGGACCCTGGGGCGGGGAGCTGTTTTTT.

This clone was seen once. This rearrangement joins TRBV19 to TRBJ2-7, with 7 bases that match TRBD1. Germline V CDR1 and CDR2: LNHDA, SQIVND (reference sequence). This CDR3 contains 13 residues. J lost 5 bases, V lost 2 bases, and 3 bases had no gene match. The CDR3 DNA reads TGTGCCAGTAGTATAACAGGGGTCCACGAGCAGTACTTC. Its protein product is CASSITGVHEQYF.

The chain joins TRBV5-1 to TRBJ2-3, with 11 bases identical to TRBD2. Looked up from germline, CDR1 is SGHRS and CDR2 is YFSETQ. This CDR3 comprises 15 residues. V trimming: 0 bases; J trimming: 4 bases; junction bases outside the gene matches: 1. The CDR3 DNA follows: TGCGCCAGCAGCTTGGAGGGACTAGCGGCAGATACGCAGTATTTT. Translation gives CASSLEGLAADTQYF.

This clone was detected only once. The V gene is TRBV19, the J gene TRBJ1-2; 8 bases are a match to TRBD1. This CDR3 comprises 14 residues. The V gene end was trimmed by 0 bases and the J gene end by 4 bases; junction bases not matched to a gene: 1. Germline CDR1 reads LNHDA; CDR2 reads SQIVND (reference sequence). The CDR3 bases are TGTGCCAGTAGTATAGAGCAGGGGGCCTATGGCTACACCTTC. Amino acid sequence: CASSIEQGAYGYTF.

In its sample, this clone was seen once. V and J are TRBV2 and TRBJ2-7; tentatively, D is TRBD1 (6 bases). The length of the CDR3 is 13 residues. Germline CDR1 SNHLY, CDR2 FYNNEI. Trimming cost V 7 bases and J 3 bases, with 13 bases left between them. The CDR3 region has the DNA TGTGCCAGCAATCTGGGGGCGAGCTACGAGCAGTACTTC. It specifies CASNLGASYEQYF.

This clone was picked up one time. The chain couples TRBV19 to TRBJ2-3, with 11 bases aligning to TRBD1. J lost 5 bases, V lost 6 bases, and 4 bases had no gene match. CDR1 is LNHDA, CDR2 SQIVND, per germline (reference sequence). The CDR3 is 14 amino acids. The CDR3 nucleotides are TGTGCCAGTAGCCGGACAGGGGGCCAAGATACGCAGTATTTT. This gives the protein CASSRTGGQDTQYF.

The CDR3 here is CASSIDRRRTEQYF. In DNA form, the CDR3 reads TGTGCCAGTAGTATTGACAGGAGGAGGACCGAGCAGTACTTC. The chain uses TRBV19 and TRBJ2-7; the D gene is possibly TRBD1 (6 bases). The CDR3 runs to 14 residues. Germline V lookup: CDR1 LNHDA, CDR2 SQIVND (reference sequence). V gave up 3 bases and J gave up 6 bases, with 15 bases separating them.

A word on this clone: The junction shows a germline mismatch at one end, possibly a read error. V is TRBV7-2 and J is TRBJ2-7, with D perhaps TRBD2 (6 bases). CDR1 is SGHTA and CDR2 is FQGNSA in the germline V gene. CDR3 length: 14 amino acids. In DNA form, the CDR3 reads TGTGCCAGCAGCGTAGCCGGGGGTTCCTACGAGCAGTACTTC. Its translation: CASSVAGGSYEQYF.